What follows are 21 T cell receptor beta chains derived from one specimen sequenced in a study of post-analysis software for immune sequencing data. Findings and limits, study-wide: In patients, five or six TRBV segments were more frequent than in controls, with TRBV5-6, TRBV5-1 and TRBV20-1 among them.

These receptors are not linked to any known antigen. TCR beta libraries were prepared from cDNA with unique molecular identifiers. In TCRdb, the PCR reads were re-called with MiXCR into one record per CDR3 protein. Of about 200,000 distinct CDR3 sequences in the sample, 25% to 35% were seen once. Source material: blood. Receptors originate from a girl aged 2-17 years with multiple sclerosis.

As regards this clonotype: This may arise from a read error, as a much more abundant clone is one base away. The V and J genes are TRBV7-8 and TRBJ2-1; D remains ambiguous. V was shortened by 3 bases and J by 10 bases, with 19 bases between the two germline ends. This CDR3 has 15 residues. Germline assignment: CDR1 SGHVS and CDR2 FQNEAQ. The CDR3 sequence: CASSLGGFFSYEQFF. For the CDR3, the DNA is TGTGCCAGCAGCTTGGGCGGTTTCTTCTCCTACGAGCAGTTCTTC.

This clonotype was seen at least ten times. The CDR3 DNA reads TGTGCCATCAGTGAGTCGGAAGATCAGCCCCAGCATTTT. Encoded protein: CAISESEDQPQHF. The chain links TRBV10-3 to TRBJ1-5, with D unresolved. This CDR3 region has 13 residues. V lost 0 bases and J 5 bases, leaving 5 bases between the germline ends. The germline V gene encodes CDR1 ENHRY and CDR2 SYGVKD.

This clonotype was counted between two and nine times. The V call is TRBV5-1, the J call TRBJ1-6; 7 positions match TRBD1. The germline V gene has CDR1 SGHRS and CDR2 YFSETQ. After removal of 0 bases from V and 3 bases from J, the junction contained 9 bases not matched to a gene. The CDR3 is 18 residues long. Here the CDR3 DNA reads TGCGCCAGCAGCTTGGAAGGAGGAGGGGGCGGCTATAATTCACCCCTCCACTTT. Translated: CASSLEGGGGGYNSPLHF. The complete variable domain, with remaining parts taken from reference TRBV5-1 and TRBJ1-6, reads KAGVTQTPRYLIKTRGQQVTLSCSPISGHRSVSWYQQTPGQGLQFLFEYFSETQRNKGNFPGRFSGRQFSNSRSEMNVSTLELGDSALYLCASSLEGGGGGYNSPLHFGNGTRLTVT.

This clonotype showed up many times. This CDR3 reads CASSAYQTGGDTEAFF. The CDR3, as DNA: TGTGCCAGCAGCGCCTATCAAACAGGGGGTGACACTGAAGCTTTCTTT. The genes are TRBV7-6 and TRBJ1-1; 8 nucleotides align to TRBD1. This CDR3 has 16 amino acids. The V gene's germline CDR1 is SGHVS and CDR2 FNYEAQ. Unmatched junction bases numbered 11, after V lost 5 bases and J lost 3 bases.

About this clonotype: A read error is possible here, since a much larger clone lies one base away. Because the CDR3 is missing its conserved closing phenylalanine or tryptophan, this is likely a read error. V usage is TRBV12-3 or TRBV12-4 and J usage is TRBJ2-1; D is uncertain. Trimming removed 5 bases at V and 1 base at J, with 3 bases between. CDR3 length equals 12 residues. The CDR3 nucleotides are TGTGCCAGCAGTCGGTCCTACAATGAGCAGTTCTCC. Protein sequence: CASSRSYNEQFS.

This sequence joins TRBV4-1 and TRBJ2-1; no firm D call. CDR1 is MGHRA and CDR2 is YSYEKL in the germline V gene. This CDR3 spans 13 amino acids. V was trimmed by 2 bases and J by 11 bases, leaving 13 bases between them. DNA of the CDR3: TGCGCCAGCAGCCAAATAGCTAGTCCTCAGCAGTTCTTC. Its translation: CASSQIASPQQFF.

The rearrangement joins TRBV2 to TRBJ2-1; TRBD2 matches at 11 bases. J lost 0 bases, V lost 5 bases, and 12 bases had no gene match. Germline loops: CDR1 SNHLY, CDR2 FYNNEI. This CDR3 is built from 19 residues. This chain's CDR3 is CASSPGASGGMSSYNEQFF. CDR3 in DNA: TGTGCCAGCAGTCCAGGGGCTAGCGGGGGGATGAGCTCCTACAATGAGCAGTTCTTC.

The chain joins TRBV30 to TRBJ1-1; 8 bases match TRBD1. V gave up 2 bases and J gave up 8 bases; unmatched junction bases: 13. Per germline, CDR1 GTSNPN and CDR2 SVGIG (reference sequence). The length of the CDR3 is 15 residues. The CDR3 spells CAWSPGGGIFAEAFF. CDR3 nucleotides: TGTGCCTGGAGTCCAGGGGGCGGAATATTCGCCGAAGCTTTCTTT.

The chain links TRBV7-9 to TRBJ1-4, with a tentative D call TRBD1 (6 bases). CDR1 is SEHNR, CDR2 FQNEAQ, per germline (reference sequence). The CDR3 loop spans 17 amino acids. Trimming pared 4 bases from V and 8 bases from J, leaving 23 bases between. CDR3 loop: CASSSNDRRRFGEKLFF. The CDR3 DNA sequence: TGTGCCAGCAGCTCTAACGACAGGCGGCGGTTTGGGGAAAAACTGTTTTTT.

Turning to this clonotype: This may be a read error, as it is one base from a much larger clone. Written as DNA, the CDR3 is TGCGCCAGCAGCTTCCGACAGGGAGGCCTAGGCGAGCAGTTCTTC. Protein product: CASSFRQGGLGEQFF. V is TRBV5-1 and J is TRBJ2-1; D is possibly TRBD1 (7 bases). The germline V gene encodes CDR1 SGHRS and CDR2 YFSETQ. CDR3 size: 15 residues. V was pared by 2 bases and J by 10 bases, with 19 bases between.

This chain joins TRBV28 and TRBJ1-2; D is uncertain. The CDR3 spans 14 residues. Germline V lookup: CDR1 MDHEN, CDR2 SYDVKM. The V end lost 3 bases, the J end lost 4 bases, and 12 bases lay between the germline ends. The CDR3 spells CASSFLNRVYGYTF. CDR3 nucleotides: TGTGCCAGCAGTTTCCTCAACCGGGTCTATGGCTACACCTTC.

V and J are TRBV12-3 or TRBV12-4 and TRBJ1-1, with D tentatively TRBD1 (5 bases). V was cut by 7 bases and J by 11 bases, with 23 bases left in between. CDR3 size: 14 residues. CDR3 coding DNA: TGTGCCAGCACCCAGGGCCTGACGGGAAGGCTGGCTTTCTTT. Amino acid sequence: CASTQGLTGRLAFF.

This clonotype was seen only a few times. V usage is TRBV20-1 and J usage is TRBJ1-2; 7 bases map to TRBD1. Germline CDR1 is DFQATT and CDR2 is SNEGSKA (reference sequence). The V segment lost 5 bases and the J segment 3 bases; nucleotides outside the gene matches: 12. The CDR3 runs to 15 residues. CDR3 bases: TGCAGTGCTCTAAACACAGGGGACGGAGACTATGGCTACACCTTC. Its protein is CSALNTGDGDYGYTF.

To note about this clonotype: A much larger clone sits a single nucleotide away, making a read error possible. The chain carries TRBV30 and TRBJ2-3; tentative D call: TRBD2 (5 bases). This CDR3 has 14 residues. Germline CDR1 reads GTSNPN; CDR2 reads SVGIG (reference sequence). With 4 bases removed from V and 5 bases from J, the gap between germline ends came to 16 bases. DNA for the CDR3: TGTGCCTGGACGAGGGCCGTGGTTAGAGATACGCAGTATTTT. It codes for CAWTRAVVRDTQYF.

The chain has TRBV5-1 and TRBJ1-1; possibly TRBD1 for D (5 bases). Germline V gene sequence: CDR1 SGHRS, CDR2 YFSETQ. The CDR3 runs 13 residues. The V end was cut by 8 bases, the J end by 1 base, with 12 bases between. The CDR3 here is CASSGLPNTEAFF. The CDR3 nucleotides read TGCGCCAGTTCGGGGCTCCCGAACACTGAAGCTTTCTTT.

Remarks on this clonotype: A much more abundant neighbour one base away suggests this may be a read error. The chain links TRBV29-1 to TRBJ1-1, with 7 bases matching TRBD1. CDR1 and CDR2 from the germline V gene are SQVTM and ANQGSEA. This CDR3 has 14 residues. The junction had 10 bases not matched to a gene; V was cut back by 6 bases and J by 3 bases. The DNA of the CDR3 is TGCAGCGTCGGTGGGACAGATGGCTACACTGAAGCTTTCTTT. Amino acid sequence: CSVGGTDGYTEAFF.

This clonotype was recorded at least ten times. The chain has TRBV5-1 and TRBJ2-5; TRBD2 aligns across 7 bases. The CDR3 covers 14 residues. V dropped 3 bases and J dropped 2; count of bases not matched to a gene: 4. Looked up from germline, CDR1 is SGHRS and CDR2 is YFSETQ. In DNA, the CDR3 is TGCGCCAGCAGCTCTATAGCGGGTCAAGAGACCCAGTACTTC. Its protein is CASSSIAGQETQYF.

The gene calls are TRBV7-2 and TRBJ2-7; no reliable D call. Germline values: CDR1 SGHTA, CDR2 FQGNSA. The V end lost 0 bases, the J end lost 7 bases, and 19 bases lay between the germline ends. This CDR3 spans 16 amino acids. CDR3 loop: CASSLAGQLSYDEQYF. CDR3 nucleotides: TGTGCCAGCAGCTTAGCCGGCCAGCTTTCCTACGATGAGCAGTACTTC.

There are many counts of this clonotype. For the CDR3, the DNA is TGCGCCAGCAGCTTGGATTTGGGAGGGCGTAATGAGCAGTTCTTC. Translating gives CASSLDLGGRNEQFF. V and J are TRBV5-1 and TRBJ2-1, with 7 bases fitting TRBD2. Germline V gene data show CDR1 as SGHRS and CDR2 as YFSETQ. CDR3 size: 15 residues. J was trimmed by 7 bases and V by 0 bases; bases with no gene match: 7.

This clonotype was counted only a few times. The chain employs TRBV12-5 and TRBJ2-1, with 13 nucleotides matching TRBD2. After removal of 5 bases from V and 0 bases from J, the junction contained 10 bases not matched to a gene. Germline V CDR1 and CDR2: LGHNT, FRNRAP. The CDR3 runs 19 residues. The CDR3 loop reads CASGDPGTSGASSYNEQFF. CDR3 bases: TGTGCTAGTGGTGATCCCGGGACTAGCGGGGCTAGCTCCTACAATGAGCAGTTCTTC.

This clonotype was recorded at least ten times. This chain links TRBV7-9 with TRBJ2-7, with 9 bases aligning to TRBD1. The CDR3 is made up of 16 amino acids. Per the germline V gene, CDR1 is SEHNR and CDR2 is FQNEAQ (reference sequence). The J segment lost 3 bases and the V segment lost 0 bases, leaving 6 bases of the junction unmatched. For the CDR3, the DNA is TGTGCCAGCAGCTTAGCTGGGGGACAGGGATTCTACGAGCAGTACTTC. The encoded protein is CASSLAGGQGFYEQYF.